Listed here is a single TCR beta chain. In the original analysis: For nucleated cells, counts were estimated from reference gene primer amplification. Assay used: immunoSEQ multiplex PCR; TCRdb lists only in-frame clones, some missing. V, J and clone size reflect that table, while D and trimming were determined from the DNA. The sample carries some 130,000 clones, over 75% recorded once. Trimming removed 2 bases from V and 4 bases from J; junction bases left unmatched: 13. The CDR3 spans 18 residues. CDR1 is LNHNV, CDR2 YYDKDF, per germline (reference sequence). This record belongs to a study of blood T cell repertoires in COVID-19. Across the whole study: Sample material is recorded as cDNA or gDNA derived from T cells, B-cell-depleted T cells, or PBMCs.

This TCR was recovered from a woman between 55 and 75 years old with acute or convalescent COVID-19. This sequence joins TRBV15 and TRBJ2-1, with 8 bases that match TRBD1. The sequenced sample was peripheral blood. The CDR3 sequence: CATSRPRGTGHGYNEQFF. The CDR3, as DNA: TGTGCCACCAGCAGACCCAGAGGGACAGGCCACGGGTACAATGAGCAGTTCTTC.